This passage covers 6 T cell receptor beta chains from one sample sequenced in a study of shared clonotypes between healthy human individuals. Data came from immunoSEQ multiplex PCR; TCRdb stores just in-frame clones and leaves some out. Among around 1.5 million clones, 95% to 99% were seen once, and the ten largest hold roughly 0.4%. Sequencing was done on a sample of naive CD4+ T cells sorted from blood. Sample subset: CD45RA+ positively selected. Every receptor here comes from a man aged 25-45 years in good health.

The rearrangement joins TRBV4-1 to TRBJ2-1; 7 nucleotides line up with TRBD2. This CDR3 is 16 amino acids long. V dropped 3 bases and J dropped 0; count of bases not matched to a gene: 5. The germline V gene has CDR1 MGHRA and CDR2 YSYEKL. DNA of the CDR3: TGCGCCAGCAGCCATCCCGGGACTACCTCCTACAATGAGCAGTTCTTC. Its translation is CASSHPGTTSYNEQFF.

This chain uses TRBV18 with TRBJ1-1, with 8 bases lining up with TRBD1. Germline trimming cut 4 bases from V and 11 bases from J; bases unmatched to any gene: 12. Germline V lookup: CDR1 KGHSH, CDR2 LQKENI. The CDR3 is 14 amino acids. In nucleotides, the CDR3 is TGTGCCAGCTCACAAGACAGGGGCCTCGGTGGGGCTTTCTTT. This codes for CASSQDRGLGGAFF.

The gene calls are TRBV2 and TRBJ2-7, with a weak D call TRBD1 (5 bases). Trimming pared 5 bases from V and 2 bases from J, leaving 10 bases between. The CDR3 sequence is 13 residues long. The germline gives CDR1 SNHLY, CDR2 FYNNEI. The DNA of the CDR3 is TGTGCCAGCAGTACTTGGGGCGCCTACGAGCAGTACTTC. This sequence encodes CASSTWGAYEQYF.

V gene TRBV28 combines with J gene TRBJ2-1; possibly TRBD1 for D (5 bases). V was pared by 3 bases and J by 10 bases, with 10 bases between. The V gene's germline CDR1 is MDHEN and CDR2 SYDVKM. The length of the CDR3 is 12 residues. CDR3: CASSFRRTEQFF. In nucleotides, the CDR3 is TGTGCCAGCAGTTTTAGGCGGACAGAGCAGTTCTTC.

The rearrangement uses TRBV7-3 and TRBJ2-1; TRBD2 is a possible D gene (10 bases). The ends were cut back, 6 bases at V and 9 bases at J, with 30 bases in the middle. The CDR3 contains 18 residues. Germline V gene lookup returns CDR1 SGHTA and CDR2 FQGTGA. Here the CDR3 reads CASSLDRGFPQREGEQFF. The CDR3 region has the DNA TGTGCCAGCAGTCTTGACAGGGGGTTCCCCCAGCGGGAGGGTGAGCAGTTCTTC.

This sequence joins TRBV7-9 and TRBJ1-2, with D uncertain. This CDR3 is 13 amino acids long. Germline lookup yields CDR1 SEHNR and CDR2 FQNEAQ (reference sequence). V lost 5 bases to trimming and J lost 4 bases, with 11 bases between them. The CDR3 bases are TGTGCCAGCAGCCGTTCGGACCCCTATGGCTACACCTTC. Encoded protein: CASSRSDPYGYTF.